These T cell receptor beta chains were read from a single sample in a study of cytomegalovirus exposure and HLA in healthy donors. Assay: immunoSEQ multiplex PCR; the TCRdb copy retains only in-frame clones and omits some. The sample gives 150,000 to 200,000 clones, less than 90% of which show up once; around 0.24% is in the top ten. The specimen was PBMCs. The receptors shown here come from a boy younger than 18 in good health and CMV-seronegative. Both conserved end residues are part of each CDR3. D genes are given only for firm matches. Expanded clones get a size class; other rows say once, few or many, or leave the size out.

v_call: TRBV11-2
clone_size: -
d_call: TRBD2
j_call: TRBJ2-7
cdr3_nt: TGTGCCAGCAGCACTAGACTAGCGGGGGCCGTAATAAGCTCCTACGAGCAGTACTTC
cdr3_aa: CASSTRLAGAVISSYEQYF

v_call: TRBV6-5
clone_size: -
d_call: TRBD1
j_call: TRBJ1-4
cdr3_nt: TGTGCCAGCAGTTCCCGACAGGGAGGTACTGGAAAACTGTTTTTT
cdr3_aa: CASSSRQGGTGKLFF

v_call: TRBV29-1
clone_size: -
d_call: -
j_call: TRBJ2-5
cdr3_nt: -
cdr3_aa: CSVGQGAFQETQHF

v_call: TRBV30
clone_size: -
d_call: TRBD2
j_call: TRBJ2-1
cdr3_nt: TGTGCCTGGAGCAGCGGGATTTGGGATGAGCAGTTCTTC
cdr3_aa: CAWSSGIWDEQFF

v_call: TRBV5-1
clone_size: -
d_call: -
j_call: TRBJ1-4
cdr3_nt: TGCGCCAGCAGCTTGGGAGGCGGAGCAACTAATGAAAAACTGTTTTTT
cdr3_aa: CASSLGGGATNEKLFF

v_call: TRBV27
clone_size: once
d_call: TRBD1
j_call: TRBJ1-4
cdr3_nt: TGTGCCAGCAGTTCGGACAGGGCATGGCAGGAAAAACTGTTTTTT
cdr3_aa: CASSSDRAWQEKLFF

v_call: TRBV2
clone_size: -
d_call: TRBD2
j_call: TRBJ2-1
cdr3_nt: TGTGCCAGCAGGGAGCTAGCGGGGGGCCTCCGGGGTTACAATGAGCAGTTCTTC
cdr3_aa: CASRELAGGLRGYNEQFF

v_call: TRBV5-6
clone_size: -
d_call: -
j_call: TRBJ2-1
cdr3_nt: TGTGCCAGCAGCGTGGACCGGGTGTCGAGCTCCTACAATGAGCAGTTCTTC
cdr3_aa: CASSVDRVSSSYNEQFF

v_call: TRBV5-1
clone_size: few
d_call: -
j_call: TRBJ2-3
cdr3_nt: TGCGCCAGCAGCTTGGCCGGGGGTCATACGCAGTATTTT
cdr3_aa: CASSLAGGHTQYF

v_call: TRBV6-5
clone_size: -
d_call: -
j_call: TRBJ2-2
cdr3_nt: TGTGCCAGCAGAAGAGGGGACATATCTGTCGGGGAGCTGTTTTTT
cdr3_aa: CASRRGDISVGELFF

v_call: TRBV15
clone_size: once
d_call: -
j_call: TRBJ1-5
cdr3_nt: TGTGCCACCAGCAGAGATCGGGGAGGACCCCAGCATTTT
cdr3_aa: CATSRDRGGPQHF

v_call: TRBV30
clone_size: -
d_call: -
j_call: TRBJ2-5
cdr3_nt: TGTGCCTGGAGTGTAAGCCCTTGGACCCAGTACTTC
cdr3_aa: CAWSVSPWTQYF

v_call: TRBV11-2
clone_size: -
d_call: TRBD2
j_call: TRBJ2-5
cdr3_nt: TGTGCCAGCAGCTTAGGGACTAGCGTAGCCCAAGAGACCCAGTACTTC
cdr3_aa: CASSLGTSVAQETQYF

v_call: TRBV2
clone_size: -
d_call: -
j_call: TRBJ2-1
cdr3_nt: TGTGCCAGCAGGGGCCTAGCGAAATCATCCCCGGGGCAGTTCTTC
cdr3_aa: CASRGLAKSSPGQFF

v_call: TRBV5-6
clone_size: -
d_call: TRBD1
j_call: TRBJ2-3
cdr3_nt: TGTGCCAGCAGCTCGCGACAGGGGGCTAGAAATACGCAGTATTTT
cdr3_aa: CASSSRQGARNTQYF

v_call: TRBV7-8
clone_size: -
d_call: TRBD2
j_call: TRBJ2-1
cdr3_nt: TGTGCCAGCAGCCGGAAATCGACTAGCGGGATGGTGCTGCAGTTCTTC
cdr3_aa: CASSRKSTSGMVLQFF

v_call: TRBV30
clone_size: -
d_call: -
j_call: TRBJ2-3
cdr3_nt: TGTGCCTGGAGTCACGTCCGGGACACCGGCACAGATACGCAGTATTTT
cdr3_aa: CAWSHVRDTGTDTQYF

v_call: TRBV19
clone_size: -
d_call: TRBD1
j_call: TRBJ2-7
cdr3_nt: TGTGCCAGTAGTATATTTCCTAATCGGGACAGTCACTACGAGCAGTACTTC
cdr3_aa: CASSIFPNRDSHYEQYF

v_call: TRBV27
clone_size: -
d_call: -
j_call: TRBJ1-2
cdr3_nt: TGTGCCTCCCAGGGGCCTCCCCTCTATGGCTACACCTTC
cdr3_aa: CASQGPPLYGYTF

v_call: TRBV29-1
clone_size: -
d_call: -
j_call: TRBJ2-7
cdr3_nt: TGCAGCGTCCTAACCGGGACATACGAGCAGTACTTC
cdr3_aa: CSVLTGTYEQYF

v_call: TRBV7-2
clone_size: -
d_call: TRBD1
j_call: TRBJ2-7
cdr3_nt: TGTGCCAGCAGTCCTACGCGGGGACAGGGTTTTTACGAGCAGTACTTC
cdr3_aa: CASSPTRGQGFYEQYF

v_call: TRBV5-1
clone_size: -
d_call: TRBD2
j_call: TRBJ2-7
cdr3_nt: TGCGCCAGCAGCCCACTCTGGGGGGGAGAGTACGAGCAGTACTTC
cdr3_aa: CASSPLWGGEYEQYF

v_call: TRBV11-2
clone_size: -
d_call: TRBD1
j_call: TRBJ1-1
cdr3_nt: TGTGCCAGCAGCTTCAAGGGACAGCTGAACACTGAAGCTTTCTTT
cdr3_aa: CASSFKGQLNTEAFF

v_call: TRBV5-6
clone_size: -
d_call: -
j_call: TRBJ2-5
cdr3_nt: TGTGCCAGCAGCCCGGAGGGGTGGGGCCGGGTTGAGGAGACCCAGTACTTC
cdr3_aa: CASSPEGWGRVEETQYF

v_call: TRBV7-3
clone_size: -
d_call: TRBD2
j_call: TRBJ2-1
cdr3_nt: TGTGCCAGCAGCTCTAGGACTAGCGGGATAAATGAGCAGTTCTTC
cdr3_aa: CASSSRTSGINEQFF

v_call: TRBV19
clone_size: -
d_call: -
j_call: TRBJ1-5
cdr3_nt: TGTGCCAGTAGTCTTCCGGGTAATCAGCCCCAGCATTTT
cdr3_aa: CASSLPGNQPQHF

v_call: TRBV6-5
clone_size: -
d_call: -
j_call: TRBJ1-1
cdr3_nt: TGTGCCAGCAGTTACTTAGGGGCCATGAACACTGAAGCTTTCTTT
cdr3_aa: CASSYLGAMNTEAFF

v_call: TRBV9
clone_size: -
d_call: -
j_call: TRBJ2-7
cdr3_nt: TGTGCCAGCAGCTCTAGCCCGGGGGTTTGGTACGAGCAGTACTTC
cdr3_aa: CASSSSPGVWYEQYF

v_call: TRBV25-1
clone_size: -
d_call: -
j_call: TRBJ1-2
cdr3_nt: TGTGCCAGCAGTGAATACGGGGGGAACTATGGCTACACCTTC
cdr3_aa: CASSEYGGNYGYTF

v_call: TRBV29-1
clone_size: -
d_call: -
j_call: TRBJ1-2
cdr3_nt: TGCAGCGACTGGACGTTACGGTGGGGAGGAAGTGGCTACACCTTC
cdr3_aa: CSDWTLRWGGSGYTF

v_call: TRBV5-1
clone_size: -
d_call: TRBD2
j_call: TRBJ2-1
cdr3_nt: TGCGCCAGCAGCTTAGCGGGGGGGCTAAATGAGCAGTTCTTC
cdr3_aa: CASSLAGGLNEQFF

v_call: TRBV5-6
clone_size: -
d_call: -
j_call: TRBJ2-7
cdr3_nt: TGTGCCAGCAGCTTGGTTGGCAACTACGAGCAGTACTTC
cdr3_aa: CASSLVGNYEQYF

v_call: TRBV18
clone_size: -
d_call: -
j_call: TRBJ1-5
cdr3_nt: TGTGCCAGCTCATTAAGGGAGGGCCAGCCCCAGCATTTT
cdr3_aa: CASSLREGQPQHF

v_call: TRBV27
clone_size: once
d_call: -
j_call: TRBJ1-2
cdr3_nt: TGTGCCAGCAGTTTTAGAGAAGGAGGTGGAGGCTACACCTTC
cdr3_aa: CASSFREGGGGYTF

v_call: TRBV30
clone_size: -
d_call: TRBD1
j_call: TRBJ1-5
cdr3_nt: TGTGCCTGGAGCGGGGGACAGAGAGATCAGCCCCAGCATTTT
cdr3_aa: CAWSGGQRDQPQHF

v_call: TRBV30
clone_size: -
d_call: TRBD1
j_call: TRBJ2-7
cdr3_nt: TGTGCCTGGAGGTCGTGGGACAGGGTCTACGAGCAGTACTTC
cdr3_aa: CAWRSWDRVYEQYF

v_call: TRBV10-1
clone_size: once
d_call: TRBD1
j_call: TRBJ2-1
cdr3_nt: TGCGCCAGCAGTGAGTCGACAGGGGCCAGGGGGCGGAATGAGCAGTTCTTC
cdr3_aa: CASSESTGARGRNEQFF

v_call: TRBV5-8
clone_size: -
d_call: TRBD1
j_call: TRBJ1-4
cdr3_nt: TGTGCCAGCAGCTTCGAGGGGGCGAATAATGAAAAACTGTTTTTT
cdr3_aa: CASSFEGANNEKLFF

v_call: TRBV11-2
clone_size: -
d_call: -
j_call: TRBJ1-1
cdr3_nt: TGTGCCAGCAGCTCAGATACAGGGTACACTGAAGCTTTCTTT
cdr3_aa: CASSSDTGYTEAFF

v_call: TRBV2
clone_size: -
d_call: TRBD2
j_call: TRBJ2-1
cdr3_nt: TGTGCCAGCATGAGAGCGGGAGCACTTGAGCAGTTCTTC
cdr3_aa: CASMRAGALEQFF